This T cell receptor (beta chain) appears in the sequencing data of a study of T cells in Graves' hyperthyroidism and ophthalmopathy (dated by TCRdb to between 2018 and 2021). Background on the whole study: Peripheral blood samples were taken at the time of initial diagnosis, prior to any treatment. In several Graves' hyperthyroidism patients, the study also compared T-cell repertoires from thyroid tissue with T-cell repertoires from blood. TCR Vbeta CDR3 sequencing of some 140 peripheral blood samples (about 45 ophthalmopathy, about 74 hyperthyroidism and roughly 17 progressor patients) is reported in the paper. After blood sampling, hyperthyroidism patients were treated with methimazole at a starting dose of 30 mg daily, and ophthalmopathy patients were treated with high-dose intravenous methylprednisolone. To identify distinguishing TCR V-J signatures, a discovery cohort of 90 to 100 patients was used, comprising 40 to 45 with Graves' ophthalmopathy and 57 with stable Graves' hyperthyroidism. The 85 to 100 discovery patients were randomly split 7:3 into training and test sets. Prospective prediction of ophthalmopathy was tested in an independent validation cohort consisting of some 20 hyperthyroidism patients and around 16 patients who later progressed to ophthalmopathy.

To note about this clonotype: The antigen this receptor binds is unknown. One base away there is no much larger clone; base qualities are not given.

Overall study results and their limits: No statistical method was used to fix the sample size in advance, and group allocation was not hidden from the investigators. During validation, the model predicted progression to ophthalmopathy a median of approximately 6 months ahead of onset, with around 65% sensitivity and 72.22% specificity. Blood samples also contained most of the expanded thyroid clonotypes (frequency above 0.001), which suggests that blood repertoires may reflect thyroid immune responses. Ophthalmopathy was separated from stable hyperthyroidism by a 13 V-J signature model, with 85% to 90% sensitivity and 81% to 82% specificity obtained in cross-validation and 80%/75% obtained in testing.

Moderately to severely active disease, a Clinical Activity Score of at least 3, a NOSPECS grade of at least 4, and a duration under 3 months were present in ophthalmopathy patients. Patients with uncontrolled infections, other autoimmune diseases, pregnancy or lactation were excluded. Diagnoses relied on clinical symptoms, serum thyroxine and TRAb, thyroid ultrasound and orbital computed tomography. PBMCs were separated from approximately 10 ml of fresh peripheral blood using Ficoll-Paque density gradient centrifugation. Trizol reagent was used to extract total RNA, and RNA quality was then checked on an Agilent 2100 Bioanalyzer. Amplification of TCR beta CDR3 regions was carried out from RNA transcripts. A first-round RT-PCR of the TCR CDR3 used the HTBI primer set with the Qiagen OneStep RT-PCR kit. A second multiplex PCR round built the libraries, followed by size selection and purification. Paired-end sequencing of the libraries was performed with 100 bp reads on an Illumina HiSeq2000. The source study handled its data this way. SOAPnuke was used to process the raw data, removing reads that contained adapters or uncalled bases, had a mean Phred below 15, or lacked an exact match to the constant primer or identifier. High-quality paired reads were merged with COPE v1.2.5, and unique nucleotide sequences were defined as clonotypes. Clonotypes were aligned to IMGT TRBV, TRBD and TRBJ reference segments using MiTCR v1.1. The analysis included only V-J combinations with a frequency above 0.0001, which together covered around 99% of the repertoires. A TCS score was defined as the ratio of F50 (clonal expansion) to E x V (chaos), with BLOSUM62-based TCRdist applied between CDR3 peptides within each V-J. Welch's t-statistics and random forest reduced around 520 V-J features to some 14, which were used in a naive Bayes classifier (R e1071). In-frame beta chains were kept once TCRdb had trimmed the public reads at Q25 with fastp and called clones with MiXCR. All rows with the same CDR3 protein become a single entry with the most common DNA and genes. These V and J calls derive from TCRdb rather than the authors' analysis. This sample lists hundreds of thousands of distinct CDR3 sequences; 15% to 20% were detected once. The ten top clones hold 47% of the sample.

The CDR3 spans 16 residues, from the cysteine through the phenylalanine. The only DNA kept is the CDR3, 48 bases in frame from the first base. The V and J ends are trimmed by 6 bases and 4 bases, leaving 21 bases between them. Looking up the germline V gene yields CDR1 SNHLY and CDR2 FYNNEI. The chain is assembled from TRBV2 and TRBJ1-1; TRBD1 is a possible D gene, resting on 6 matching bases. The receptor was derived from a man in his forties with Graves' ophthalmopathy. Sequenced: blood. The nucleotides read TGTGCCAGCAGGCGTGACAGGACGCAGCTTACCACTGAAGCTTTCTTT. Its protein reads: CASRRDRTQLTTEAFF. The entire variable domain, with the stretches around the CDR3 drawn from the reference TRBV2 and TRBJ1-1 proteins, is EPEVTQTPSHQVTQMGQEVILRCVPISNHLYFYWYRQILGQKVEFLVSFYNNEISEKSEIFDDQFSVERPDGSNFTLKIRSTKLEDSAMYFCASRRDRTQLTTEAFFGQGTRLTVV.